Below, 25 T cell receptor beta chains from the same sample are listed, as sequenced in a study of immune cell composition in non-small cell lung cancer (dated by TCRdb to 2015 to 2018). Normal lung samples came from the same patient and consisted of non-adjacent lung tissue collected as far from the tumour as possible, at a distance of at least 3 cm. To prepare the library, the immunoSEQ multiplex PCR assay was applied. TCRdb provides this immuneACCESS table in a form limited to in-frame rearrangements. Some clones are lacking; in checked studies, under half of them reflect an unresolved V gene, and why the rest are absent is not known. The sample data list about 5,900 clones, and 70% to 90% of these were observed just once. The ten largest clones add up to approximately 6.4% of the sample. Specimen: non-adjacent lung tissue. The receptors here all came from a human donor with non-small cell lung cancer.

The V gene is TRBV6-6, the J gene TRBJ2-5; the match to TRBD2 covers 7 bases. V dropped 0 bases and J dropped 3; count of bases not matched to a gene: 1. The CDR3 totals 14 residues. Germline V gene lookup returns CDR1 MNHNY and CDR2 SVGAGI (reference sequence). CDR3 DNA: TGTGCCAGCAGTTACTCGGGGGGGAAAGAGACCCAGTACTTC. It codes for CASSYSGGKETQYF.

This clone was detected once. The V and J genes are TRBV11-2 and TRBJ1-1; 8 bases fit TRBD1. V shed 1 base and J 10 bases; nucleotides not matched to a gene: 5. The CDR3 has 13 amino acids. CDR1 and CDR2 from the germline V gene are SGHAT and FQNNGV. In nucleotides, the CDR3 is TGTGCCAGCAGCTTAGTTCGCGGGACAGGAGCTTTCTTT. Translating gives CASSLVRGTGAFF.

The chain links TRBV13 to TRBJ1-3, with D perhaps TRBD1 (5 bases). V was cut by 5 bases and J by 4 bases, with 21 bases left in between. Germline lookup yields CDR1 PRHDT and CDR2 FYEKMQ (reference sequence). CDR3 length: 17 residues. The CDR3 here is CASSPRGGGMSGNTIYF. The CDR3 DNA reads TGTGCCAGCAGCCCCCGCGGGGGGGGGATGTCCGGAAACACCATATATTTT. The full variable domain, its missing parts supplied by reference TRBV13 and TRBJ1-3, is AAGVIQSPRHLIKEKRETATLKCYPIPRHDTVYWYQQGPGQDPQFLISFYEKMQSDKGSIPDRFSAQQFSDYHSELNMSSLELGDSALYFCASSPRGGGMSGNTIYFGEGSWLTVV.

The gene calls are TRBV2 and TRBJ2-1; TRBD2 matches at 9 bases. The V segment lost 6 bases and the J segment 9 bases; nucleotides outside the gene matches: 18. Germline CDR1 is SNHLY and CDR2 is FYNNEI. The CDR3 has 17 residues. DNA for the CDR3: TGTGCCAGCAGCCAGACGAGTAGCGGGAGTTTAGGCGGTGAGCAGTTCTTC. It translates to CASSQTSSGSLGGEQFF.

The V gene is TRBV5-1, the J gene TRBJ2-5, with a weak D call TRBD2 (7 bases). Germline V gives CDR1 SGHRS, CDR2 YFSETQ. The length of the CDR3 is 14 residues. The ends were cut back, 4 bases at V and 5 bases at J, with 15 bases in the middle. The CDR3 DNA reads TGCGCCAGCAGCCAGGGGCGGGGAGGGGAGACCCAGTACTTC. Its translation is CASSQGRGGETQYF.

The CDR3 DNA reads TGCGCCAGCAGCCAAGTCTGGACTAGCTACGAGCAGTACTTC. Protein sequence: CASSQVWTSYEQYF. The J gene is TRBJ2-7, the V gene TRBV4-1; 7 nucleotides line up with TRBD2. Looked up from germline, CDR1 is MGHRA and CDR2 is YSYEKL. V dropped 1 base and J dropped 3; count of bases not matched to a gene: 3. The CDR3 length is 14 residues.

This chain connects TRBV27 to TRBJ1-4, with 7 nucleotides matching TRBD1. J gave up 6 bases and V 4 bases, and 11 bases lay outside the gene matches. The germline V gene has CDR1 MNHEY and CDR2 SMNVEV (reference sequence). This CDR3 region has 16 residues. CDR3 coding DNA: TGTGCCAGCAGTTCCTTAAAACAGGGGTGGTATGAAAAACTGTTTTTT. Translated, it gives CASSSLKQGWYEKLFF.

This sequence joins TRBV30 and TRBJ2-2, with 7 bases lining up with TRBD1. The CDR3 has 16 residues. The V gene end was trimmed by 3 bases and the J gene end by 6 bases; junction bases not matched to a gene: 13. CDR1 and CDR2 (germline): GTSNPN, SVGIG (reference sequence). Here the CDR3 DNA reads TGTGCCTGGAGCCCTAGACAGGGCAATGTCCCCGGGGAGCTGTTTTTT. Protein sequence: CAWSPRQGNVPGELFF.

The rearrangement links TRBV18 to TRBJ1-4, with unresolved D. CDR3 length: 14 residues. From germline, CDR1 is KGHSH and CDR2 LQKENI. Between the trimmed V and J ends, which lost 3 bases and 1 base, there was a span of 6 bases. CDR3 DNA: TGTGCCAGCTCACCCGGTATAACTAATGAAAAACTGTTTTTT. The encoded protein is CASSPGITNEKLFF.

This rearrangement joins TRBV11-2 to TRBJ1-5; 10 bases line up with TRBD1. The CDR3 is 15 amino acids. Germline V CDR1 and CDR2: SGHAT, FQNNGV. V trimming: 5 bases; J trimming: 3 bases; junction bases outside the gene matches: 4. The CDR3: CASSVGQGYNQPQHF. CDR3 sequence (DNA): TGTGCCAGCAGCGTGGGACAGGGGTACAATCAGCCCCAGCATTTT. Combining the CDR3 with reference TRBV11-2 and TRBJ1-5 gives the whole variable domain EAGVAQSPRYKIIEKRQSVAFWCNPISGHATLYWYQQILGQGPKLLIQFQNNGVVDDSQLPKDRFSAERLKGVDSTLKIQPAKLEDSAVYLCASSVGQGYNQPQHFGDGTRLSIL.

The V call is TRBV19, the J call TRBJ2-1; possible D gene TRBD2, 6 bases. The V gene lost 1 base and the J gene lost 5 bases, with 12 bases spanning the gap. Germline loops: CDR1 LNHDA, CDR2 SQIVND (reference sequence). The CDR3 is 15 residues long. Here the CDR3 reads CASSIGLGPNNEQFF. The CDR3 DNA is TGTGCCAGTAGTATAGGACTAGGGCCAAACAATGAGCAGTTCTTC.

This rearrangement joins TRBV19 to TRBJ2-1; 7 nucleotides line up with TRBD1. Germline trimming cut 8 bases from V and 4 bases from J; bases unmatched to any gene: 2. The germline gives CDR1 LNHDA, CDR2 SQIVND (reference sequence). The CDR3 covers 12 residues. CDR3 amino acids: CASGDRYNEQFF. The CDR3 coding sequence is TGTGCCAGTGGGGACAGATACAATGAGCAGTTCTTC.

CDR3 nucleotides: TGTGCCAGCAGCGTAGGGGCCATGGGCGGGGAGCTGTTTTTT. Residues: CASSVGAMGGELFF. J is TRBJ2-2 and V is TRBV9; D unresolved. Trimming shortened V by 0 bases and J by 7 bases, and 10 bases separated the two germline ends. Per germline, CDR1 SGDLS and CDR2 YYNGEE. The CDR3 extends over 14 amino acids.

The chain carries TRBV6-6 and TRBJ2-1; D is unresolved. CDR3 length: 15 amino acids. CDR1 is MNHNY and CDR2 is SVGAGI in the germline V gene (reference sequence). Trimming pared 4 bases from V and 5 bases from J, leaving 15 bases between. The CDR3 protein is CASSSGGGANNEQFF. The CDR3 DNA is TGTGCCAGCAGTTCCGGTGGCGGAGCCAACAATGAGCAGTTCTTC.

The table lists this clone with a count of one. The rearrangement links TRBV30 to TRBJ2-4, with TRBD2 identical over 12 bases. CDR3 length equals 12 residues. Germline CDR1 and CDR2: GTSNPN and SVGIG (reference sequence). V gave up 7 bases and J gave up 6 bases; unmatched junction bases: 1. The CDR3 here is CASTSGGNIQYF. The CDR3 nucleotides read TGTGCCTCGACTAGCGGGGGAAACATTCAGTACTTC.

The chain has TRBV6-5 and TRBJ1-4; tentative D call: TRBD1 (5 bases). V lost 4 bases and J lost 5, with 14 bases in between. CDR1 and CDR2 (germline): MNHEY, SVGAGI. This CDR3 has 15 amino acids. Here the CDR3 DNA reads TGTGCCAGCAGTTGGGCGGGGACCCTAAATGAAAAACTGTTTTTT. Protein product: CASSWAGTLNEKLFF.

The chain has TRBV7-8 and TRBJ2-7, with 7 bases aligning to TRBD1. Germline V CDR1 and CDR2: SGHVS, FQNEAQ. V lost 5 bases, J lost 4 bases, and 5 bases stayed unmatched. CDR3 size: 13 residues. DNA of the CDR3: TGTGCCAGCAGCAGAGGGGGCGGATACGAGCAGTACTTC. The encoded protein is CASSRGGGYEQYF.

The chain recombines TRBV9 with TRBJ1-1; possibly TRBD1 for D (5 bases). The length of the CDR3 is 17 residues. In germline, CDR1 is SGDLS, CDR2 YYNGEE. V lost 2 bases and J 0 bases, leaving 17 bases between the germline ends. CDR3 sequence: CASSVTARRGMNTEAFF. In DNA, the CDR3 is TGTGCCAGCAGCGTGACGGCCCGGAGGGGTATGAACACTGAAGCTTTCTTT.

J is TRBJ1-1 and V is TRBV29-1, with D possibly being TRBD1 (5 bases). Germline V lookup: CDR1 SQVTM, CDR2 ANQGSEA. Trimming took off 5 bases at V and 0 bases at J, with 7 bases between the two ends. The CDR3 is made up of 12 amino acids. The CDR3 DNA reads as TGCAGCGTTAGGGGATTGAACACTGAAGCTTTCTTT. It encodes CSVRGLNTEAFF.

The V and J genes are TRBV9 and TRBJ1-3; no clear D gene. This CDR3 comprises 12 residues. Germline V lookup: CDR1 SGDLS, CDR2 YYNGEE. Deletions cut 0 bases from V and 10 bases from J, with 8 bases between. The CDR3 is CASSVVPETIYF. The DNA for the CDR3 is TGTGCCAGCAGCGTAGTGCCTGAGACCATATATTTT.

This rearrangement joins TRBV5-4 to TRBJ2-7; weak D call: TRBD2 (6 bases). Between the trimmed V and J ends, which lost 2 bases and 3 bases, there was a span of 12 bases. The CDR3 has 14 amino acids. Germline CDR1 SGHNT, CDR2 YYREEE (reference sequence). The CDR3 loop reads CASSLSGRDYEQYF. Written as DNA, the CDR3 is TGTGCCAGCAGCTTATCTGGGCGGGACTACGAGCAGTACTTC.

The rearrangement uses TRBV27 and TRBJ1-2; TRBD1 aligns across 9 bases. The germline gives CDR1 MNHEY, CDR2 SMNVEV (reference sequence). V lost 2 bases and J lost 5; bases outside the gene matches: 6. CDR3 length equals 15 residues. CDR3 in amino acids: CASSLGQGLAYGYTF. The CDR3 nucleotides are TGTGCCAGCAGTTTAGGACAGGGGCTGGCTTATGGCTACACCTTC.

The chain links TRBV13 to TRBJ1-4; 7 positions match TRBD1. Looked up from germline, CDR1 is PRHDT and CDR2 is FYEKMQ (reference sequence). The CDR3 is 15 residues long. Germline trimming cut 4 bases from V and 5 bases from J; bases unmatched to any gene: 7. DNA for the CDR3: TGTGCCAGCAGCTCTTCCCAGGGGGACAATGAAAAACTGTTTTTT. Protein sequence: CASSSSQGDNEKLFF.

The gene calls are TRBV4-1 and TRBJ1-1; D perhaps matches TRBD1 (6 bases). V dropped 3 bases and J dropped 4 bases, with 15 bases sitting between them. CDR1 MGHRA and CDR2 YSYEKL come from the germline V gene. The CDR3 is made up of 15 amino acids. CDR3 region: CASSHEFGQFTEAFF. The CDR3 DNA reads TGCGCCAGCAGCCACGAGTTCGGACAGTTCACTGAAGCTTTCTTT.

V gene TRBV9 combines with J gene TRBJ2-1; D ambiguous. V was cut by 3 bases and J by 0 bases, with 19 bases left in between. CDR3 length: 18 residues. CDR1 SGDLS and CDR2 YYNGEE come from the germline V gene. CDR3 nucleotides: TGTGCCAGCAGCGCCAACCCCTATGCGGAGAGCTCCTACAATGAGCAGTTCTTC. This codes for CASSANPYAESSYNEQFF. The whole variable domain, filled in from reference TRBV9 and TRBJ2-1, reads DSGVTQTPKHLITATGQRVTLRCSPRSGDLSVYWYQQSLDQGLQFLIQYYNGEERAKGNILERFSAQQFPDLHSELNLSSLELGDSALYFCASSANPYAESSYNEQFFGPGTRLTVL.